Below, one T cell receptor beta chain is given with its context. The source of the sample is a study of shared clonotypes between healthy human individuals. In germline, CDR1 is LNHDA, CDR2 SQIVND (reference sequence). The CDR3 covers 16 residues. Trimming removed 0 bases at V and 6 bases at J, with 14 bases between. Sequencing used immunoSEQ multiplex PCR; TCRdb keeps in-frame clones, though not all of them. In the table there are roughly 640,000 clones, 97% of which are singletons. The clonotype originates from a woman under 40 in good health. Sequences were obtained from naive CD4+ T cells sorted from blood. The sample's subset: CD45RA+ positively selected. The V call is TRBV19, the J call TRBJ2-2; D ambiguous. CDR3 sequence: CASSIEGRQSPGELFF. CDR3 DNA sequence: TGTGCCAGTAGTATAGAAGGCAGGCAAAGCCCCGGGGAGCTGTTTTTT.